The 21 T cell receptor beta chains reported below all come from one sample, sequenced in a study of blood T cells in healthy people across ages (dated by TCRdb to about 2015). Library method: 5' RACE. TCRdb lists the instrument as Illumina HiSeq 2500. A second about 7 to 12 cycle PCR used a sample-barcoded 5' primer and a J-beta primer mix. The public reads were reprocessed in TCRdb via fastp at Q25 and MiXCR, keeping in-frame beta chains. A single entry per CDR3 protein holds the most common genes and DNA from its merged rows. The sample yields about 1,000,000 distinct CDR3 sequences; 45% were counted once. Of the sample, under 20% falls within the top ten clones. The source material was blood. The receptors were sampled from a woman aged 60-70 years in good health.

A few counts support this clonotype. V usage is TRBV15 and J usage is TRBJ2-1; 9 positions agree with TRBD2. The CDR3 contains 16 residues. From germline, CDR1 is LNHNV and CDR2 YYDKDF (reference sequence). With V trimmed by 0 bases and J by 5 bases, 5 bases remained unmatched. CDR3 residues: CATSRDGGRADNEQFF. The CDR3 DNA reads TGTGCCACCAGCAGAGATGGCGGGAGGGCCGACAATGAGCAGTTCTTC.

This clonotype was detected a few times. This sequence joins TRBV20-1 and TRBJ1-4; possibly TRBD1 for D (6 bases). Germline values: CDR1 DFQATT, CDR2 SNEGSKA (reference sequence). The CDR3 consists of 15 residues. Between the trimmed V and J ends, which lost 4 bases and 4 bases, there was a span of 16 bases. CDR3 nucleotide sequence: TGCAGTGCTAAGGGGGTGGCCGTCTTTAATGAAAAACTGTTTTTT. The encoded protein is CSAKGVAVFNEKLFF.

The J gene is TRBJ1-1, the V gene TRBV21-1. TRBV21-1 is a known pseudogene. The CDR3 extends over 17 amino acids. The CDR3 nucleotides read TGTGCCAGCAGCAAAGATGGGGTACAGTGTGGGGACACTGAAGCTTTCTTT. Amino acids: CASSKDGVQCGDTEAFF.

This clonotype was detected a few times. The V call is TRBV20-1, the J call TRBJ2-1; D gene uncertain. Between the trimmed V and J ends, which lost 0 bases and 8 bases, there was a span of 5 bases. CDR1 is DFQATT and CDR2 is SNEGSKA in the germline V gene (reference sequence). CDR3 length: 11 amino acids. The CDR3 is CSARDVHEQFF. CDR3 coding DNA: TGCAGTGCTAGAGACGTCCATGAGCAGTTCTTC.

The chain employs TRBV5-1 and TRBJ2-2; no clear D. Trimming removed 2 bases at V and 5 bases at J, with 7 bases between. The germline V gene has CDR1 SGHRS and CDR2 YFSETQ. The CDR3 contains 13 residues. CDR3 sequence (DNA): TGCGCCAGCAGCTTTTGGGAAACCGGGGAGCTGTTTTTT. It yields the protein CASSFWETGELFF.

The chain uses TRBV6-6 and TRBJ2-4; 7 nucleotides align to TRBD2. The J call is in doubt because the DNA end fits TRBJ2-7 better. Germline values: CDR1 MNHNY, CDR2 SVGAGI (reference sequence). The CDR3 consists of 16 residues. The chain's CDR3 is CASARVAGANWYEQYF. CDR3 DNA sequence: TGTGCCAGCGCGCGAGTCGCGGGAGCGAATTGGTACGAGCAGTACTTC.

This clonotype has just one count. This chain connects TRBV28 to TRBJ1-5; D remains ambiguous. Trimming took off 5 bases at V and 3 bases at J, with 11 bases between the two ends. Germline CDR1 MDHEN, CDR2 SYDVKM. This CDR3 comprises 14 residues. The chain's CDR3 is CASSPGPNNQPQHF. DNA for the CDR3: TGTGCCAGCAGTCCCGGGCCCAACAATCAGCCCCAGCATTTT.

V and J are TRBV9 and TRBJ2-2, with a possible D match to TRBD2 (5 bases). The CDR3 is made up of 15 amino acids. Germline assignment: CDR1 SGDLS and CDR2 YYNGEE. The V gene lost 0 bases and the J gene lost 0 bases, with 6 bases spanning the gap. The CDR3 protein is CASSVVGANTGELFF. In nucleotides, the CDR3 is TGTGCCAGCAGCGTAGTCGGGGCGAACACCGGGGAGCTGTTTTTT.

This clonotype was seen a handful of times. This chain links TRBV6-5 with TRBJ2-7, with a possible D match to TRBD2 (5 bases). Trimming took off 6 bases at V and 5 bases at J, with 8 bases between the two ends. CDR1 is MNHEY, CDR2 SVGAGI, per germline. This CDR3 has 11 amino acids. In DNA, the CDR3 is TGTGCCAGCAGGTCGGGGAACGAGCAGTACTTC. Its protein is CASRSGNEQYF.

This chain uses TRBV29-1 with TRBJ2-7; perhaps TRBD2 as D (5 bases). Trimming shortened V by 6 bases and J by 0 bases, and 21 bases separated the two germline ends. The CDR3 sequence is 16 residues long. Germline V gives CDR1 SQVTM, CDR2 ANQGSEA. DNA of the CDR3: TGCAGCGTCGTCGGCTTCCCCAATCGGGGCTCCTACGAGCAGTACTTC. Protein sequence: CSVVGFPNRGSYEQYF.

This clonotype has more than one count but fewer than ten. This rearrangement joins TRBV15 to TRBJ2-7; TRBD2 matches 9 bases. Unmatched junction bases numbered 5, after V lost 5 bases and J lost 6 bases. Germline V gives CDR1 LNHNV, CDR2 YYDKDF (reference sequence). The CDR3 length is 13 residues. Written as DNA, the CDR3 is TGTGCCACCAGCTGGACTAGCGAACGCGAGCAGTACTTC. It translates to CATSWTSEREQYF.

Written as DNA, the CDR3 is TGCAGCGTTGGAGGACGGAAGGTGGATACGCAGTATTTT. Translating it yields CSVGGRKVDTQYF. The chain carries TRBV29-1 and TRBJ2-3; D gene unclear. Trimming removed 4 bases at V and 6 bases at J, with 14 bases between. This CDR3 region has 13 residues. CDR1 is SQVTM and CDR2 is ANQGSEA in the germline V gene.

This clonotype was seen more than once but under ten times. V gene TRBV3-1 combines with J gene TRBJ2-3; 10 bases line up with TRBD2. CDR3 length: 17 residues. Germline CDR1 is LGHDT and CDR2 is YNNKEL (reference sequence). With 2 bases clipped from V and 1 base from J, the junction kept 6 bases outside the gene matches. Here the CDR3 reads CASSQLSGLAGTDTQYF. CDR3 bases: TGTGCCAGCAGCCAACTCTCCGGACTAGCGGGCACAGATACGCAGTATTTT.

The chain combines TRBV30 with TRBJ2-5, with D perhaps TRBD2 (5 bases). The germline V gene encodes CDR1 GTSNPN and CDR2 SVGIG (reference sequence). The CDR3 has 12 amino acids. V was shortened by 3 bases and J by 11 bases, with 16 bases between the two germline ends. The CDR3 coding sequence is TGTGCCTGGAGACCTGAGAGGGCCAAGCAGTACTTC. Amino acids: CAWRPERAKQYF.

The rearrangement uses TRBV28 and TRBJ1-1; 9 nucleotides agree with TRBD1. Germline V lookup: CDR1 MDHEN, CDR2 SYDVKM. V dropped 4 bases and J dropped 1; count of bases not matched to a gene: 4. The CDR3 contains 15 residues. CDR3 nucleotides: TGTGCCAGCAGTTGGGTGACAGGGGGGAACACTGAAGCTTTCTTT. This translates into CASSWVTGGNTEAFF.

V and J are TRBV19 and TRBJ2-5; TRBD1 is a possible D gene (6 bases). The J call is doubtful: the DNA matches TRBJ2-7 better. Looked up from germline, CDR1 is LNHDA and CDR2 is SQIVND (reference sequence). The CDR3 consists of 14 residues. The CDR3 protein is CASSIAGDLGEQYF. CDR3 DNA: TGTGCCAGTAGTATCGCAGGGGATTTGGGCGAGCAGTACTTC.

This clonotype showed up just once. The chain joins TRBV18 to TRBJ2-7, with 9 nucleotides matching TRBD1. Germline V gene data show CDR1 as KGHSH and CDR2 as LQKENI. Trimming took 0 bases from V and 9 from J; bases not matched to a gene: 0. There are 12 residues in the CDR3. CDR3 DNA sequence: TGTGCCAGCTCACCACCGACAGGGGGGCAGTACTTC. This gives the protein CASSPPTGGQYF.

V gene TRBV28 combines with J gene TRBJ1-2; TRBD1 matches at 10 bases. The CDR3 is 15 amino acids. J gave up 0 bases and V 6 bases, and 4 bases lay outside the gene matches. In germline, CDR1 is MDHEN, CDR2 SYDVKM. The CDR3 coding sequence is TGTGCCAGCAGGTCGGGACAGGGGACTAACTATGGCTACACCTTC. Its protein is CASRSGQGTNYGYTF.

The chain is built from TRBV7-2 and TRBJ2-7; a weak D match, TRBD1 (6 bases). The CDR3 totals 14 residues. CDR1 and CDR2 from the germline V gene are SGHTA and FQGNSA. The V and J ends lost 9 bases and 3 bases respectively, with 18 bases between them. The DNA for the CDR3 is TGTGCCAGTGGAACAGGGAGAGGGCACTACGAGCAGTACTTC. Residues: CASGTGRGHYEQYF.

This sequence joins TRBV24-1 and TRBJ2-5, with 14 bases identical to TRBD2. The CDR3 runs 16 residues. V was pared by 3 bases and J by 5 bases, with 4 bases of the junction left unmatched. Germline CDR1 and CDR2: KGHDR and SFDVKD. CDR3 nucleotides: TGTGCCACCAGTGATCCGGGACTAGCGGGAGTTGAGACCCAGTACTTC. Amino acid sequence: CATSDPGLAGVETQYF.

This clonotype showed up just a few times. This rearrangement joins TRBV12-3 or TRBV12-4 to TRBJ1-4; D ambiguous. Trimming removed 6 bases at V and 8 bases at J, with 16 bases between. The CDR3 extends over 14 amino acids. Written as DNA, the CDR3 is TGTGCCAGCAGCCCCGGGCGCCCGGGCGAAAAACTGTTTTTT. Residues: CASSPGRPGEKLFF.